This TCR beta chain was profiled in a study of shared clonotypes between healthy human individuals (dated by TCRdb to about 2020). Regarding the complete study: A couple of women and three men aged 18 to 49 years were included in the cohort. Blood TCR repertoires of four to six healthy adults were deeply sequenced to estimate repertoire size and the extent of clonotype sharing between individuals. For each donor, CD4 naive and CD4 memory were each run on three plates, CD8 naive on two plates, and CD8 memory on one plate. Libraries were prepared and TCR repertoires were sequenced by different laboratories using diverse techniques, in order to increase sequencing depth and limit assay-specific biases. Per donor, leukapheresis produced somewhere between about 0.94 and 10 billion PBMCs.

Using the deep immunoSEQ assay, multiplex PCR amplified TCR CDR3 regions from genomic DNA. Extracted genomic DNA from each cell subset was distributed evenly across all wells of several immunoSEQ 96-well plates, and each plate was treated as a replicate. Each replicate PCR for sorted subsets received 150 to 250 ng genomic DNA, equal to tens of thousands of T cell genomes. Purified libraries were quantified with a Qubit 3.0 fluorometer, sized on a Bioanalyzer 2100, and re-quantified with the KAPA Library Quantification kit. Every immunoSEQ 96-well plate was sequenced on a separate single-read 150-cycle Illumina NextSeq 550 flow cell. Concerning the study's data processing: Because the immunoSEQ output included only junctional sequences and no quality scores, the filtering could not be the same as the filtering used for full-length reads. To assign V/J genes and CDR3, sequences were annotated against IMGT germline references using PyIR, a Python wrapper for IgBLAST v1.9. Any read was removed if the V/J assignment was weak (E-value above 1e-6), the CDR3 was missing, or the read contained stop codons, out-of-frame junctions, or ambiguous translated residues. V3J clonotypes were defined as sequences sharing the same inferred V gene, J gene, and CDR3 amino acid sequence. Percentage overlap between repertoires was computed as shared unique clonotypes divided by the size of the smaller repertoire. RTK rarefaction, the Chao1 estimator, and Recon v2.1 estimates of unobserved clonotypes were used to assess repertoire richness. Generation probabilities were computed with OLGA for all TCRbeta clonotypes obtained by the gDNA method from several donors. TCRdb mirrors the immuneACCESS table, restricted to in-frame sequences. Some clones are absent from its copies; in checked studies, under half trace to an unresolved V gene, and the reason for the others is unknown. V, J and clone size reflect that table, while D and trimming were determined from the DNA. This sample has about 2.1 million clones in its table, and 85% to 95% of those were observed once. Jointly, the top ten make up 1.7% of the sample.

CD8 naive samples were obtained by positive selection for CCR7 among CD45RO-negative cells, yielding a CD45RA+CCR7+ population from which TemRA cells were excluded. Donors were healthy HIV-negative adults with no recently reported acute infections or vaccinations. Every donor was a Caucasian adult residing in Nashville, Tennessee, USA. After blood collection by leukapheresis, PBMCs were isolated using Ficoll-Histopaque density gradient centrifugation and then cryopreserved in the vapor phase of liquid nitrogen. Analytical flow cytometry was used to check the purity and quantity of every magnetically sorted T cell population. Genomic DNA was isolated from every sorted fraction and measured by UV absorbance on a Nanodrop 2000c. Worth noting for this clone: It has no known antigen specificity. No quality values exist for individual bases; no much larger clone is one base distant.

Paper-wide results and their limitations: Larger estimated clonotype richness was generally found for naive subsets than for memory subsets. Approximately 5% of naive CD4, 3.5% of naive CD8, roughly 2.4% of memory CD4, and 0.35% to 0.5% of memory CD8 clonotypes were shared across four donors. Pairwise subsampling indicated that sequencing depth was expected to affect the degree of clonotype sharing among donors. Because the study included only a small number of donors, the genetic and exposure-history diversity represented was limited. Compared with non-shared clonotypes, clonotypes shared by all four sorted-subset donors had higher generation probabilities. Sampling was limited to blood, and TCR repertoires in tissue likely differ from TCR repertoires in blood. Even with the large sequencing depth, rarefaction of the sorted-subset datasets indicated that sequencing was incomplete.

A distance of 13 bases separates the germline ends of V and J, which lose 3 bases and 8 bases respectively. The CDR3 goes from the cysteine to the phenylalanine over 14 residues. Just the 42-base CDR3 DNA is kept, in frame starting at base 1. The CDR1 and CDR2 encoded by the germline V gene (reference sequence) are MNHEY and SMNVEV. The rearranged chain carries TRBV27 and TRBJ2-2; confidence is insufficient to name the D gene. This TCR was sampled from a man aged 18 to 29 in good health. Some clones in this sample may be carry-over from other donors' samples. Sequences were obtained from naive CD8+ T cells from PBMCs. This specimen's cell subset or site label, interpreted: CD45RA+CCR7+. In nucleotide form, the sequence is TGTGCCAGCAGTTTGCAAGCTGTCCCGGGGGAGCTGTTTTTT. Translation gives CASSLQAVPGELFF.